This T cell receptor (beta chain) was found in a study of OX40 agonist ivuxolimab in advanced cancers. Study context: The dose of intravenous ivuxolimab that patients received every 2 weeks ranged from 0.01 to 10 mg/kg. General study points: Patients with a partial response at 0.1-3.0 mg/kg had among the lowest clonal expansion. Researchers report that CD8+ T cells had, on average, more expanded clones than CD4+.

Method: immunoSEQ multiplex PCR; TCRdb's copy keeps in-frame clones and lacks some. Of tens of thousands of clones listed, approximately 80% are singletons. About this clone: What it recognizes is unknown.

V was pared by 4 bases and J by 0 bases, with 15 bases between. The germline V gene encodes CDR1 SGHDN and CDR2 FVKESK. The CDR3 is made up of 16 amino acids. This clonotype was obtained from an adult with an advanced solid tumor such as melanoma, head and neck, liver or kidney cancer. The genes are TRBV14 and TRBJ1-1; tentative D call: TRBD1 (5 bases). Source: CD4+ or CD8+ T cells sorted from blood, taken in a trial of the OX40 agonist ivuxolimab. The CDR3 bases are TGTGCCAGCAGCCCGAGAAGACAGCCCGTGAACACTGAAGCTTTCTTT. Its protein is CASSPRRQPVNTEAFF.